This T cell receptor beta chain derives from a study of blood T cell repertoires in COVID-19. Per the authors' pipeline: How many nucleated cells were present was estimated from reference gene primer amplification. Generated by immunoSEQ multiplex PCR, the TCRdb table keeps only in-frame clones and is missing some. V, J and clone size were drawn from that table, and D and trimming were deduced from the DNA. The sample carries about 150,000 clones, roughly nine tenths recorded once. Looked up from germline, CDR1 is SNHLY and CDR2 is FYNNEI. V was clipped by 5 bases and J by 0 bases; unmatched bases: 9. The CDR3 length is 16 residues.

The V gene is TRBV2, the J gene TRBJ1-2, with 7 bases fitting TRBD1. Input material: peripheral blood. The receptor comes from a woman in her forties with acute or convalescent COVID-19. The CDR3 spells CASSSWDRRSNYGYTF. The CDR3 DNA follows: TGTGCCAGCAGTAGTTGGGACAGAAGATCTAACTATGGCTACACCTTC.